The 23 T cell receptor beta chains in this list originate from one sample, sequenced in a study of breast tumors, draining lymph nodes, adjacent tissues. TCRdb recomputed calls from the multiplex PCR reads with MiXCR, one row per CDR3 protein. The profile covers around 17,000 distinct CDR3 sequences, with over 40% appearing a single time and 10% to 15% taken by the ten largest. Material for sequencing was tumor-adjacent breast tissue. The receptor source for this set is a female donor with breast cancer. Some clones in this sample may be carry-over from other donors' samples.

This clonotype has at least ten counts. This sequence joins TRBV14 and TRBJ2-5; TRBD2 matches at 11 bases. The CDR3 contains 14 residues. Germline V gene sequence: CDR1 SGHDN, CDR2 FVKESK. V lost 2 bases and J lost 7; bases outside the gene matches: 3. As DNA, the CDR3 is TGTGCCAGCAGCCAATCGCTAGCGGGAGGGACCCAGTACTTC. Protein: CASSQSLAGGTQYF. Full variable domain (missing parts from reference TRBV14 and TRBJ2-5): EAGVTQFPSHSVIEKGQTVTLRCDPISGHDNLYWYRRVMGKEIKFLLHFVKESKQDESGMPNNRFLAERTGGTYSTLKVQPAELEDSGVYFCASSQSLAGGTQYFGPGTRLLVL.

This chain links TRBV5-1 with TRBJ2-7; the match to TRBD2 covers 12 bases. The CDR3 runs 15 residues. The germline CDR1 and CDR2 sequences are SGHRS and YFSETQ. J gave up 5 bases and V 0 bases, and 3 bases lay outside the gene matches. CDR3 in amino acids: CASSLELAGGNEQYF. The CDR3 DNA follows: TGCGCCAGCAGCTTGGAACTAGCGGGAGGTAACGAGCAGTACTTC.

There are many counts of this clonotype. With a much larger clone just one base away, this may be a read error. The chain joins TRBV20-1 to TRBJ2-1; D is perhaps TRBD1 or TRBD2 (6 bases each). This CDR3 has 17 amino acids. The V end lost 2 bases, the J end lost 12 bases, and 29 bases lay between the germline ends. Germline V gene sequence: CDR1 DFQATT, CDR2 SNEGSKA (reference sequence). Here the CDR3 reads CSARRPTGATGRVGQFF. CDR3 in DNA: TGCAGTGCTAGAAGGCCGACGGGGGCTACCGGGAGAGTCGGGCAGTTCTTC.

This clonotype rates as medium-sized. This chain uses TRBV7-9 with TRBJ2-1, with 9 bases matching TRBD1. Germline loops: CDR1 SEHNR, CDR2 FQNEAQ (reference sequence). V lost 1 base, J lost 7 bases, and 8 bases stayed unmatched. This CDR3 is 16 amino acids long. The CDR3 is CASSLGTGVSLNEQFF. CDR3 nucleotides: TGTGCCAGCAGCTTAGGGACAGGGGTATCGTTGAATGAGCAGTTCTTC. Filled out from reference TRBV7-9 and TRBJ2-1, the complete variable domain reads DTGVSQNPRHKITKRGQNVTFRCDPISEHNRLYWYRQTLGQGPEFLTYFQNEAQLEKSRLLSDRFSAERPKGSFSTLEIQRTEQGDSAMYLCASSLGTGVSLNEQFFGPGTRLTVL.

Within the sample, this clonotype is medium-sized. The CDR3 nucleotides are TGCAGTGCTAGAGCCACCCCGGGACAGCGCAATCAGCCCCAGCATTTT. Its translation: CSARATPGQRNQPQHF. The gene calls are TRBV20-1 and TRBJ1-5, with TRBD1 matching over 7 bases. After removal of 1 base from V and 2 bases from J, the junction contained 8 bases not matched to a gene. This CDR3 contains 16 residues. Germline CDR1 is DFQATT and CDR2 is SNEGSKA (reference sequence).

This clonotype is deemed medium-sized. The V call is TRBV29-1, the J call TRBJ2-7; 9 bases match TRBD2. J lost 7 bases, V lost 6 bases, and 13 bases had no gene match. The length of the CDR3 is 14 residues. CDR1 is SQVTM, CDR2 ANQGSEA, per germline. This chain's CDR3 is CSVTPGTSSWEQYF. In DNA form, the CDR3 reads TGCAGCGTGACCCCCGGGACTAGCTCTTGGGAGCAGTACTTC.

The sample holds one count of this clonotype. This chain connects TRBV11-2 to TRBJ2-7; tentatively, D is TRBD2 (5 bases). The CDR3 contains 15 residues. V was clipped by 5 bases and J by 2 bases, with 16 bases between them. Germline V gene lookup returns CDR1 SGHAT and CDR2 FQNNGV. The CDR3 DNA reads as TGTGCCAGCAGCCCCCGTTCGAGGGCCACCTACGAGCAGTACTTC. Amino acid sequence: CASSPRSRATYEQYF.

Relative to its sample, this clonotype is medium-sized. The chain has TRBV2 and TRBJ2-6, with 8 bases that match TRBD1. Trimming removed 9 bases from V and 4 bases from J; junction bases left unmatched: 2. The CDR3 has 13 residues. Germline V CDR1 and CDR2: SNHLY, FYNNEI. The CDR3 nucleotides are TGTGCCAGTCAGGGGGCGGGGGCCAACGTCCTGACTTTC. Amino acid sequence: CASQGAGANVLTF. The full variable domain, with the rest looked up from reference TRBV2 and TRBJ2-6, is EPEVTQTPSHQVTQMGQEVILRCVPISNHLYFYWYRQILGQKVEFLVSFYNNEISEKSEIFDDQFSVERPDGSNFTLKIRSTKLEDSAMYFCASQGAGANVLTFGAGSRLTVL.

The J gene is TRBJ2-7, the V gene TRBV7-2; 12 bases map to TRBD2. Germline-derived CDR1 and CDR2 are SGHTA and FQGNSA. This CDR3 comprises 13 residues. V was pared by 5 bases and J by 13 bases, with 9 bases of the junction left unmatched. The CDR3 coding sequence is TGTGCCAGCAGCGACCGACTAGCGGGAGAGCTATACTTC. As protein: CASSDRLAGELYF. The entire variable domain, with the rest obtained from reference TRBV7-2 and TRBJ2-7, is as follows: GAGVSQSPSNKVTEKGKDVELRCDPISGHTALYWYRQSLGQGLEFLIYFQGNSAPDKSGLPSDRFSAERTGGSVSTLTIQRTQQEDSAVYLCASSDRLAGELYFGPGTRLTVT.

This clonotype showed up many times. The chain joins TRBV7-2 to TRBJ2-2; D gene uncertain. There are 15 residues in the CDR3. Deletions cut 1 base from V and 4 bases from J, with 10 bases between. Germline V CDR1 and CDR2: SGHTA, FQGNSA. CDR3 bases: TGTGCCAGCAGCTTAGATAGGTCGAGCACCGGGGAGCTGTTTTTT. Protein: CASSLDRSSTGELFF.

The chain employs TRBV5-1 and TRBJ2-3; D is perhaps TRBD1 or TRBD2 (5 bases each). CDR3 length: 14 residues. Germline CDR1 reads SGHRS; CDR2 reads YFSETQ. The V end was cut by 2 bases, the J end by 3 bases, with 10 bases between. CDR3 sequence (DNA): TGCGCCAGCAGCTTAGAGAGGGGTACAGATACGCAGTATTTT. Protein: CASSLERGTDTQYF.

This clonotype was counted ten times or more. A read error may explain this, as a much larger clone is one base away. The chain couples TRBV6-2 or TRBV6-3 to TRBJ2-2; D may be TRBD2 (6 bases). Deletions cut 7 bases from V and 1 base from J, with 16 bases between. The length of the CDR3 is 16 residues. Germline CDR1 and CDR2: MNHEY and SVGEGT. CDR3 loop: CASTQVGGRNTGELFF. CDR3 bases: TGTGCCAGCACCCAAGTGGGGGGAAGGAACACCGGGGAGCTGTTTTTT.

This clonotype qualifies as medium-sized. The J gene is TRBJ2-5, the V gene TRBV2; D is perhaps TRBD1 (5 bases). Per germline, CDR1 SNHLY and CDR2 FYNNEI. This CDR3 is 14 amino acids long. V lost 4 bases and J lost 2, with 11 bases in between. Here the CDR3 reads CASSAVTAQETQYF. The CDR3 DNA sequence: TGTGCCAGCAGTGCCGTGACAGCTCAAGAGACCCAGTACTTC. The full variable domain, its missing parts supplied by reference TRBV2 and TRBJ2-5, is EPEVTQTPSHQVTQMGQEVILRCVPISNHLYFYWYRQILGQKVEFLVSFYNNEISEKSEIFDDQFSVERPDGSNFTLKIRSTKLEDSAMYFCASSAVTAQETQYFGPGTRLLVL.

This clonotype was observed at least ten times. J is TRBJ2-1 and V is TRBV7-9, with a weak D call TRBD2 (6 bases). CDR3 length: 14 residues. Germline lookup yields CDR1 SEHNR and CDR2 FQNEAQ (reference sequence). The V gene lost 4 bases and the J gene lost 7 bases, with 14 bases spanning the gap. The CDR3 sequence: CASSYTGLSNEQFF. The CDR3 nucleotides read TGTGCCAGCAGCTATACGGGACTCTCGAATGAGCAGTTCTTC. The complete variable domain, with remaining parts taken from reference TRBV7-9 and TRBJ2-1, reads DTGVSQNPRHKITKRGQNVTFRCDPISEHNRLYWYRQTLGQGPEFLTYFQNEAQLEKSRLLSDRFSAERPKGSFSTLEIQRTEQGDSAMYLCASSYTGLSNEQFFGPGTRLTVL.

This chain links TRBV5-1 with TRBJ2-7, with D maybe TRBD1 (5 bases). CDR1 and CDR2 from the germline V gene are SGHRS and YFSETQ. Trimming cost V 4 bases and J 5 bases, with 19 bases left between them. This CDR3 has 15 amino acids. CDR3 nucleotides: TGCGCCAGCAGCCACCCGCCAGGGCAAAACGACGAGCAGTACTTC. Amino acids: CASSHPPGQNDEQYF.

This clonotype rates as medium-sized. V usage is TRBV5-6 and J usage is TRBJ2-5; TRBD2 agrees at 7 bases. V lost 3 bases to trimming and J lost 0 bases; unmatched junction nucleotides: 5. The CDR3 covers 15 residues. Germline V gives CDR1 SGHDT, CDR2 YYEEEE. The CDR3 coding sequence is TGTGCCAGCAGCTCCTGGGGGAGGGACCAAGAGACCCAGTACTTC. Translation gives CASSSWGRDQETQYF.

This clonotype was counted only a few times. A read error may be the cause here, since a much bigger clone is one base away. This chain joins TRBV6-2 or TRBV6-3 and TRBJ2-1; D possibly corresponds to TRBD2 (5 bases). Trimming removed 5 bases at V and 15 bases at J, with 14 bases between. The CDR3 has 11 residues. Germline lookup yields CDR1 MNHEY and CDR2 SVGEGT. In DNA form, the CDR3 reads TGTGCCAGCAGTCCTAGCCTGTCTCCGTTCTTC. Amino acids: CASSPSLSPFF.

A remark on this clonotype: Since no conserved phenylalanine or tryptophan closes the CDR3, a read error is the likely cause. The DNA is left out, because the CDR3 cannot be placed on it with certainty; the CDR3 is given as TCRdb lists it. This chain links TRBV19 with TRBJ2-3; TRBD1 is taken as the D call from the table, unchecked against the DNA. Counting both end residues, the CDR3 totals 11 amino acids. Germline-derived CDR1 and CDR2 are LNHDA and SQIVND (reference sequence). This CDR3 reads CASSMAGYGNY.

J is TRBJ2-3 and V is TRBV7-3; TRBD2 agrees at 8 bases. The V gene end was trimmed by 8 bases and the J gene end by 6 bases; junction bases not matched to a gene: 10. CDR1 SGHTA and CDR2 FQGTGA come from the germline V gene. The CDR3 is 14 residues long. The DNA of the CDR3 is TGTGCCAGCGGAATAGCGGGACTGGCCGATACGCAGTATTTT. Translation gives CASGIAGLADTQYF.

This clonotype is termed medium-sized (0.01 to 0.1%). The chain is built from TRBV7-8 and TRBJ1-6; 8 bases agree with TRBD1. The CDR3 totals 16 residues. V gave up 4 bases and J gave up 10 bases; unmatched junction bases: 12. In germline, CDR1 is SGHVS, CDR2 FQNEAQ. The CDR3 loop reads CASSSRTGTGLSPLHF. CDR3 nucleotide sequence: TGTGCCAGCAGCTCGAGAACCGGGACAGGCTTGTCACCCCTCCACTTT.

This clonotype was seen at least ten times. The rearrangement joins TRBV20-1 to TRBJ1-1, with a weak D call TRBD1 (6 bases). V lost 2 bases and J 11 bases, leaving 15 bases between the germline ends. The CDR3 spans 12 residues. Germline CDR1 and CDR2: DFQATT and SNEGSKA (reference sequence). This CDR3 is CSARSPGDDAFF. The DNA of the CDR3 is TGCAGTGCTAGATCGCCAGGGGACGACGCTTTCTTT.

This clonotype was seen at least ten times. This may arise from a read error, as a much more abundant clone is one base away. V usage is TRBV7-2 and J usage is TRBJ2-5; 10 bases map to TRBD2. Germline V gene data show CDR1 as SGHTA and CDR2 as FQGNSA. The CDR3 spans 15 residues. For the CDR3, the DNA is TGTGCCAGCAGCAATAGCGGGGGGCCGGGAGAGACCCAGCACTTC. This encodes CASSNSGGPGETQHF.

In this sample, this clonotype is medium-sized (0.01 to 0.1%). The chain has TRBV4-2 and TRBJ2-7, with D possibly matching TRBD1 (5 bases). This CDR3 has 15 residues. Germline loops: CDR1 LGHNA, CDR2 YNFKEQ. V was clipped by 2 bases and J by 1 base, with 12 bases between them. CDR3 sequence (DNA): TGTGCCAGCAGCCAACTGGACACCGGATCCTACGAGCAGTACTTC. This translates into CASSQLDTGSYEQYF.